What follows are 6 T cell receptor beta chains derived from one specimen sequenced in a study of T-cell memory formation after mild COVID-19. TCRdb called the 5' RACE reads again in MiXCR, with one record for every CDR3 protein. Of about 430,000 distinct CDR3 sequences detected, about 20% appear once; the ten largest clones hold around a fifth. The material sequenced was PBMCs or a T cell subset sorted from them (not recorded which). Receptors were obtained from a man aged 18 to 30 who had mild COVID-19 (a few samples of this study predate the infection). Cell type and time point are not known.

This clonotype was detected ten times or more. The chain employs TRBV20-1 and TRBJ2-3; 9 nucleotides line up with TRBD2. Germline V gene data show CDR1 as DFQATT and CDR2 as SNEGSKA (reference sequence). With 0 bases clipped from V and 6 bases from J, the junction kept 10 bases outside the gene matches. The CDR3 has 16 amino acids. The CDR3 protein is CSARDNPSGDTDTQYF. CDR3 nucleotide sequence: TGCAGTGCTAGAGATAACCCTAGCGGGGACACGGATACGCAGTATTTT.

The J gene is TRBJ2-7, the V gene TRBV12-3 or TRBV12-4; no firm D call. The CDR3 has 13 residues. The V and J ends lost 4 bases and 2 bases respectively, with 9 bases between them. The CDR3 sequence: CASSSSGPYEQYF. The CDR3 nucleotides read TGTGCCAGCAGTTCGAGTGGTCCCTACGAGCAGTACTTC.

The chain employs TRBV11-2 and TRBJ2-3; perhaps TRBD2 as D (6 bases). The V gene's germline CDR1 is SGHAT and CDR2 FQNNGV. Trimming shortened V by 1 base and J by 5 bases, and 13 bases separated the two germline ends. This CDR3 has 15 amino acids. The CDR3 DNA reads as TGTGCCAGCAGCTTAGTGGGACTGGCAGGAGATACGCAGTATTTT. Translation: CASSLVGLAGDTQYF.

This clonotype has at least ten counts. CDR3 DNA: TGCGCCAGCAGCTTGCGGACAGGCAGAAATGAGCAGTTCTTC. Translating gives CASSLRTGRNEQFF. The V gene is TRBV5-1, the J gene TRBJ2-1, with 7 bases fitting TRBD1. V lost 1 base to trimming and J lost 7 bases; unmatched junction nucleotides: 5. The CDR3 covers 14 residues. CDR1 and CDR2 (germline): SGHRS, YFSETQ.

This clonotype was picked up many times. The chain couples TRBV5-4 to TRBJ2-3; possibly TRBD2 for D (6 bases). Germline assignment: CDR1 SGHNT and CDR2 YYREEE (reference sequence). The V end lost 1 base, the J end lost 6 bases, and 12 bases lay between the germline ends. The CDR3 extends over 14 amino acids. The chain's CDR3 is CASSLRGGKDTQYF. The CDR3 DNA reads as TGTGCCAGCAGCTTGAGGGGAGGCAAGGATACGCAGTATTTT.

This chain joins TRBV11-2 and TRBJ1-3; D is unclear. This CDR3 region has 17 residues. Germline CDR1 reads SGHAT; CDR2 reads FQNNGV. Trimming shortened V by 1 base and J by 0 bases, and 13 bases separated the two germline ends. CDR3 region: CASSLVGGQSSGNTIYF. CDR3 nucleotide sequence: TGTGCCAGCAGCTTAGTTGGCGGTCAGAGCTCTGGAAACACCATATATTTT.